This TCR beta chain appears in the sequencing data of a study of cytomegalovirus exposure and HLA in healthy donors. Study-wide points: Information on immune exposure was restricted to one variable (CMV serostatus).

Worth noting for this clone: Its antigen is still unknown.

Researchers ran the PCR with 60 Vbeta and 13 Jbeta primers. Libraries were prepared by immunoSEQ multiplex PCR; TCRdb keeps only in-frame clonotypes and omits some of them. Seen here are about 200,000 clones, about 77% observed once, and the top ten hold roughly 3%. The V and J ends lost 0 bases and 8 bases, in that order; junction bases with no gene match: 10. The CDR3 is 16 amino acids. CDR1 is SGHDT, CDR2 YYEEEE, per germline. The chain carries TRBV5-6 and TRBJ1-4; 7 bases fit TRBD1. Sequencing used PBMCs. The source is a woman aged 25-40 years in good health and CMV-seronegative. CDR3 sequence (DNA): TGTGCCAGCAGCTTGGTTGGGGACAGAGGACGGGAAAAACTGTTTTTT. This encodes CASSLVGDRGREKLFF.